A selection of T cell receptor beta chains follows, all from one sample in a study of T cells in Graves' hyperthyroidism and ophthalmopathy. MiXCR, applied by TCRdb to the multiplex PCR reads, yields one record per CDR3 protein. The sample has over 350,000 distinct CDR3 sequences; around an eighth are singletons. Sequencing was carried out using blood. These receptors were obtained from a man between 45 and 60 years old with Graves' ophthalmopathy. The CDR3 runs from the conserved cysteine through the conserved F or W. D genes are given only for firm matches. Rows may omit the clone size; those that give it use once, few, many or a size class.

v_gene,abundance,len,d_gene,j_gene,CDR3aa,CDR3nt
TRBV19,-,15,-,TRBJ2-1,CASVEGKTSVDEQFF,TGTGCCAGTGTTGAGGGGAAGACGAGTGTCGATGAGCAGTTCTTC
TRBV19,-,15,-,TRBJ1-2,CASSKEGDGLHGYTF,TGTGCCAGTAGCAAGGAGGGGGACGGATTACATGGCTACACCTTC
TRBV5-4,-,15,-,TRBJ2-5,CASSLDQGSQETQYF,TGTGCCAGCAGCTTGGATCAGGGCTCCCAAGAGACCCAGTACTTC
TRBV18,-,13,-,TRBJ2-3,CASSPPIADTQYF,TGTGCCAGCTCACCACCGATAGCAGATACGCAGTATTTT
TRBV5-8,many,13,-,TRBJ2-5,CASSLSRGGTQYF,TGTGCCAGCAGCTTGTCGAGAGGGGGGACCCAGTACTTC
TRBV7-8,-,15,-,TRBJ2-5,CASNLRGHSQETQYF,TGTGCCAGCAACCTGCGGGGACACTCCCAAGAGACCCAGTACTTC
TRBV12-5,-,13,-,TRBJ1-2,CASGFHLNYGYTF,TGTGCTAGTGGTTTTCACCTCAACTATGGCTACACCTTC
TRBV28,many,13,TRBD1,TRBJ1-1,CASSHRGNTEAFF,TGTGCCAGCAGCCACAGGGGAAACACTGAAGCTTTCTTT
TRBV20-1,many,16,-,TRBJ2-1,CSARGSLPGSYNEQFF,TGCAGTGCTAGAGGAAGTTTACCCGGCTCCTACAATGAGCAGTTCTTC
TRBV20-1,many,14,-,TRBJ1-1,CSAREGRLVTEAFF,TGCAGTGCTAGGGAAGGGAGGTTGGTCACTGAAGCTTTCTTT
TRBV24-1,-,15,TRBD1,TRBJ1-5,CATSGIQGGNQPQHF,TGTGCCACCAGTGGGATACAGGGGGGGAATCAGCCCCAGCATTTT
TRBV12-3/TRBV12-4,many,12,TRBD1,TRBJ2-5,CACSPTGETQYF,TGTGCCTGCAGTCCGACAGGGGAGACCCAGTACTTC